Described below is a single TCR beta chain sequence and its context. These data belong to a study of blood T cell repertoires in COVID-19. Study-wide context: The analysed material was cDNA or gDNA that came from T cells, B-cell-depleted T cells, or PBMCs.

Study processing details: Estimates of nucleated cell counts were drawn from the amplification of reference gene primers. Assay used: immunoSEQ multiplex PCR; TCRdb lists only in-frame clones, some missing. D and trimming come from the DNA, and the V and J calls and clone size come from that table. This table has about 39,000 clones, approximately 90% appearing once. V was pared by 4 bases and J by 5 bases, with 8 bases between. Per the germline V gene, CDR1 is SGHAT and CDR2 is FQNNGV. The CDR3 sequence is 12 residues long. The source material was peripheral blood. The clonotype originates from a man in his forties or fifties with active COVID-19. V usage is TRBV11-2 and J usage is TRBJ1-1; TRBD1 might be the D (5 bases). CDR3 DNA sequence: TGTGCCAGCAGCTCTGGGGGGACTGAAGCTTTCTTT. The encoded protein is CASSSGGTEAFF.